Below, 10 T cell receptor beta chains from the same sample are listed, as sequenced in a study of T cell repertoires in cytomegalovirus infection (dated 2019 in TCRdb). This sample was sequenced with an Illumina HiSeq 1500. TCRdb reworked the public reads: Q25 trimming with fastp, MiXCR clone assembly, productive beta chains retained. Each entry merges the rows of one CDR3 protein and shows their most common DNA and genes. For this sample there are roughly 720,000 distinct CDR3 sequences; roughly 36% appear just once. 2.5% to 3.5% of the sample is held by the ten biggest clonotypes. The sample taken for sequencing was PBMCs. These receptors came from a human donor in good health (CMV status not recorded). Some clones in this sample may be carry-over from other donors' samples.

For the CDR3, the DNA is TGCGCCAGCAGCCGTGGAGACGAAGAGACCCAGTACTTC. This gives the protein CASSRGDEETQYF. The rearrangement joins TRBV4-1 to TRBJ2-5, with D hard to call. The CDR3 loop spans 13 amino acids. Between the trimmed V and J ends, which lost 4 bases and 3 bases, there was a span of 9 bases. Germline V gene lookup returns CDR1 MGHRA and CDR2 YSYEKL.

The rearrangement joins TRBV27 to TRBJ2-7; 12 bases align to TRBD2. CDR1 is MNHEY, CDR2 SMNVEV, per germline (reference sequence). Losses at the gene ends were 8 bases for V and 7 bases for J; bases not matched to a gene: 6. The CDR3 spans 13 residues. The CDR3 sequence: CASGLAGGGEQYF. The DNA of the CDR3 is TGTGCCAGCGGTCTAGCGGGAGGGGGGGAGCAGTACTTC.

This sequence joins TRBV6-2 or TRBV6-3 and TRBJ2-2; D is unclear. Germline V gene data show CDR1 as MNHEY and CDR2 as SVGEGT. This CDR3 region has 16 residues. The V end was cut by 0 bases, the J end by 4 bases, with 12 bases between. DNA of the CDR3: TGTGCCAGCAGTTACTCGCGGCCGCGAGGCACCGGGGAGCTGTTTTTT. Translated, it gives CASSYSRPRGTGELFF.

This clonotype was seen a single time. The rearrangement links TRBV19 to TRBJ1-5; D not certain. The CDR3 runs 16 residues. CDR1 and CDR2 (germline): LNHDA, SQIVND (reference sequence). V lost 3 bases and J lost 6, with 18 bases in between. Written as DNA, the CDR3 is TGTGCCAGTAGTATCGTTTCCTTGAGAGCTATTCAGCCCCAGCATTTT. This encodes CASSIVSLRAIQPQHF. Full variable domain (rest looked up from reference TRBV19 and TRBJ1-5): DGGITQSPKYLFRKEGQNVTLSCEQNLNHDAMYWYRQDPGQGLRLIYYSQIVNDFQKGDIAEGYSVSREKKESFPLTVTSAQKNPTAFYLCASSIVSLRAIQPQHFGDGTRLSIL.

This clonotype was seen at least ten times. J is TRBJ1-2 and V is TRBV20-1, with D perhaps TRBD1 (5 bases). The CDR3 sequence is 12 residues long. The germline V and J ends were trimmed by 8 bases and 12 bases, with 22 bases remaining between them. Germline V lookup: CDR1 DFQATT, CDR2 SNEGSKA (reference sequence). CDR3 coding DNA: TGCAGTCTGCGAGTCAGGGATTCAACCGACACCTTC. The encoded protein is CSLRVRDSTDTF.

The CDR3 sequence is CASREPGQGAGDEQFF. The CDR3 nucleotides are TGTGCCAGCAGAGAGCCGGGACAGGGGGCTGGGGATGAGCAGTTCTTC. This chain joins TRBV6-1 and TRBJ2-1; 12 nucleotides align to TRBD1. CDR1 and CDR2 (germline): MNHNS, SASEGT. The CDR3 is 16 amino acids. V lost 6 bases, J lost 8 bases, and 11 bases stayed unmatched.

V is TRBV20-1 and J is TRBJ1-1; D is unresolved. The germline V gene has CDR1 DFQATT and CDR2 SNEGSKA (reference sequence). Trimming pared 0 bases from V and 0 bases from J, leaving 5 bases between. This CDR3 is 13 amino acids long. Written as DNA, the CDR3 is TGCAGTGCTAGAGAGAACCTGAACACTGAAGCTTTCTTT. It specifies CSARENLNTEAFF.

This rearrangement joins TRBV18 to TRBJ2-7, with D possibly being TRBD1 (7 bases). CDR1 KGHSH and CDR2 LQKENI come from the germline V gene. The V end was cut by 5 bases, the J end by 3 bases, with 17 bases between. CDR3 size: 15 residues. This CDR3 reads CASSTRQGGVYEQYF. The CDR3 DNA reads TGTGCCAGCTCAACCCGACAGGGAGGCGTCTACGAGCAGTACTTC.

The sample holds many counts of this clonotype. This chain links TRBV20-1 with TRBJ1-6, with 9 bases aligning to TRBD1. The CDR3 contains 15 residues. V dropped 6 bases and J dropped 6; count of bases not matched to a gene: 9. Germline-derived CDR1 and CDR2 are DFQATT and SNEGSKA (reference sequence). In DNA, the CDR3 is TGCAGTGCAAACCCAACAGGGGGCGGTAATTCACCCCTCCACTTT. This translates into CSANPTGGGNSPLHF.

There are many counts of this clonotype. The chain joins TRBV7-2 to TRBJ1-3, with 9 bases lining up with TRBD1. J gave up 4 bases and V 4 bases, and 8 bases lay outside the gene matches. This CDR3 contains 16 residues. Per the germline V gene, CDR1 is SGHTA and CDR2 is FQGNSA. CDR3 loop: CASSSEQGARGNTIYF. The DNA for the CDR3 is TGTGCCAGCAGCTCGGAACAGGGGGCGCGAGGAAACACCATATATTTT.